One and the same sample provided the 17 T cell receptor beta chains below, sequenced in a study of early T cells in non-severe SARS-CoV-2 infection. One entry per CDR3 protein results from TCRdb running MiXCR on the 5' RACE reads. The data contain about 26,000 distinct CDR3 sequences, approximately 4.1% of them seen just once; the ten biggest clones take up more than 5%. The sample comprised whole blood. These receptors originate from an adult who was a healthcare worker with PCR-confirmed SARS-CoV-2 infection or an uninfected control (not recorded which).

This clonotype was recorded at least ten times. The rearrangement links TRBV7-2 to TRBJ1-1; tentatively, D is TRBD1 (6 bases). CDR3 length: 13 residues. Germline CDR1 and CDR2: SGHTA and FQGNSA. Trimming cost V 5 bases and J 1 base, with 8 bases left between them. CDR3 sequence: CASSPQGNTEAFF. The CDR3 nucleotides read TGTGCCAGCAGCCCACAGGGGAACACTGAAGCTTTCTTT. The whole variable domain, filled in from reference TRBV7-2 and TRBJ1-1, reads GAGVSQSPSNKVTEKGKDVELRCDPISGHTALYWYRQSLGQGLEFLIYFQGNSAPDKSGLPSDRFSAERTGGSVSTLTIQRTQQEDSAVYLCASSPQGNTEAFFGQGTRLTVV.

This clonotype was counted at least ten times. The chain has TRBV7-9 and TRBJ1-6; D remains unclear. CDR3 length: 16 amino acids. CDR1 is SEHNR and CDR2 is FQNEAQ in the germline V gene (reference sequence). Trimming left V 1 base short and J 8 bases short, with 15 bases between. The CDR3 spells CASSLVGSLADSPLHF. The CDR3 DNA follows: TGTGCCAGCAGCTTAGTCGGCTCCCTCGCTGATTCACCCCTCCACTTT.

This clonotype was detected ten times or more. The gene calls are TRBV12-3 or TRBV12-4 and TRBJ1-1; D call uncertain. CDR3 size: 14 residues. The V and J ends lost 2 bases and 2 bases respectively, with 9 bases between them. CDR3 in DNA: TGTGCCAGCAGTTTAAACTCGGGAAACACTGAAGCTTTCTTT. Residues: CASSLNSGNTEAFF.

This clonotype was observed at least ten times. This sequence joins TRBV9 and TRBJ2-1; 10 bases are shared with TRBD2. The germline V gene encodes CDR1 SGDLS and CDR2 YYNGEE. After removal of 1 base from V and 3 bases from J, the junction contained 10 bases not matched to a gene. The CDR3 runs 18 residues. CDR3 loop: CASSVFASGRWGYNEQFF. CDR3 nucleotide sequence: TGTGCCAGCAGCGTATTCGCTAGCGGGAGATGGGGCTACAATGAGCAGTTCTTC.

In this sample, this clonotype turned up many times. The chain combines TRBV27 with TRBJ2-7, with 10 positions matching TRBD1. Germline loops: CDR1 MNHEY, CDR2 SMNVEV (reference sequence). There are 14 residues in the CDR3. V was pared by 5 bases and J by 3 bases, with 4 bases of the junction left unmatched. The chain's CDR3 is CASSVRDRGYEQYF. The DNA of the CDR3 is TGTGCCAGCAGTGTCCGGGACAGGGGCTACGAGCAGTACTTC.

This clonotype was observed at least ten times. This chain joins TRBV5-1 and TRBJ1-2, with 8 bases fitting TRBD1. V lost 4 bases and J lost 4; bases outside the gene matches: 3. Germline V gene sequence: CDR1 SGHRS, CDR2 YFSETQ. The CDR3 totals 13 residues. CDR3 in DNA: TGCGCCAGCAGCCAGACAGGGGTCTATGGCTACACCTTC. Translated, it gives CASSQTGVYGYTF.

This clonotype was seen ten or more times. The CDR3 coding sequence is TGCGCCAGCAGCTTGTCTTACGACAGGGAGGATGGCTACACCTTC. It yields the protein CASSLSYDREDGYTF. The chain joins TRBV5-1 to TRBJ1-2; TRBD1 matches at 7 bases. V lost 1 base and J lost 6; bases outside the gene matches: 9. From germline, CDR1 is SGHRS and CDR2 YFSETQ. The CDR3 totals 15 residues.

This clonotype was observed many times. V usage is TRBV25-1 and J usage is TRBJ2-5, with 11 bases aligning to TRBD1. This CDR3 has 12 residues. V lost 10 bases and J lost 6; bases outside the gene matches: 4. In germline, CDR1 is MGHDK, CDR2 SYGVNS. This CDR3 is CATRDRGKTQYF. The DNA for the CDR3 is TGTGCCACCAGGGACAGGGGGAAGACCCAGTACTTC.

Many counts were recorded for this clonotype. The chain is built from TRBV7-2 and TRBJ2-7; TRBD2 agrees at 7 bases. CDR1 is SGHTA and CDR2 is FQGNSA in the germline V gene. The junction had 5 bases not matched to a gene; V was cut back by 4 bases and J by 2 bases. The length of the CDR3 is 14 residues. The CDR3 bases are TGTGCCAGCAGCTCCTATCGGGGGGCCTACGAGCAGTACTTC. It translates to CASSSYRGAYEQYF.

The rearrangement links TRBV2 to TRBJ1-1; possible D gene TRBD1, 5 bases. Germline V gene sequence: CDR1 SNHLY, CDR2 FYNNEI. Trimming removed 7 bases at V and 4 bases at J, with 13 bases between. CDR3 length equals 13 residues. The CDR3 DNA reads as TGTGCCAGCACCCAAGGAAGGGGCACTGAAGCTTTCTTT. Amino acids: CASTQGRGTEAFF.

This clonotype is classed as medium-sized. The chain is built from TRBV10-3 and TRBJ1-2; D ambiguous. Trimming left V 0 bases short and J 3 bases short, with 5 bases between. The length of the CDR3 is 13 residues. The germline CDR1 and CDR2 sequences are ENHRY and SYGVKD. The CDR3 region is CAISESGDYGYTF. The CDR3 DNA sequence: TGTGCCATCAGTGAGTCTGGGGACTATGGCTACACCTTC.

This clonotype has only a few counts. This rearrangement joins TRBV7-2 to TRBJ2-3, with a possible D match to TRBD2 (6 bases). Germline V gene lookup returns CDR1 SGHTA and CDR2 FQGNSA. CDR3 length: 15 amino acids. V lost 1 base to trimming and J lost 7 bases, with 15 bases between them. Here the CDR3 reads CASSLGPRETNTQYF. Written as DNA, the CDR3 is TGTGCCAGCAGCTTAGGTCCGCGGGAAACGAATACGCAGTATTTT. The variable domain in full, completed from reference TRBV7-2 and TRBJ2-3, reads GAGVSQSPSNKVTEKGKDVELRCDPISGHTALYWYRQSLGQGLEFLIYFQGNSAPDKSGLPSDRFSAERTGGSVSTLTIQRTQQEDSAVYLCASSLGPRETNTQYFGPGTRLTVL.

This clonotype was counted only a few times. This rearrangement joins TRBV12-3 or TRBV12-4 to TRBJ2-3, with D unclear. Trimming pared 1 base from V and 8 bases from J, leaving 10 bases between. The CDR3 spans 13 residues. Here the CDR3 DNA reads TGTGCCAGCAGTTTAGGGGGTGGCTTTACGCAGTATTTT. This translates into CASSLGGGFTQYF.

In this sample, this clonotype turned up many times. The chain has TRBV13 and TRBJ2-7; D perhaps matches TRBD1 (7 bases). CDR3 size: 14 residues. V lost 5 bases and J 3 bases, leaving 14 bases between the germline ends. Germline V CDR1 and CDR2: PRHDT, FYEKMQ (reference sequence). CDR3 DNA sequence: TGTGCCAGCAGCACGCGGGACAGACACTACGAGCAGTACTTC. This codes for CASSTRDRHYEQYF.

The gene calls are TRBV12-3 or TRBV12-4 and TRBJ2-6; the D gene could be TRBD1 or TRBD2 (5 bases each). Trimming removed 5 bases at V and 4 bases at J, with 21 bases between. The CDR3 spans 18 residues. The CDR3 DNA is TGTGCCAGCAGTCCCCGGGGCAGGTCGTATAACGGGGCCAACGTCCTGACTTTC. This codes for CASSPRGRSYNGANVLTF.

This clonotype occurred many times. The chain joins TRBV20-1 to TRBJ2-7; 9 bases are a match to TRBD2. The V gene end was trimmed by 2 bases and the J gene end by 3 bases; junction bases not matched to a gene: 5. This CDR3 region has 14 residues. From germline, CDR1 is DFQATT and CDR2 SNEGSKA (reference sequence). For the CDR3, the DNA is TGCAGTGCTAGAATAGCGGGAGTCATCTACGAGCAGTACTTC. Its protein product is CSARIAGVIYEQYF.

This clonotype was detected many times. The rearrangement joins TRBV7-8 to TRBJ2-1; D is unresolved. Looked up from germline, CDR1 is SGHVS and CDR2 is FQNEAQ. The length of the CDR3 is 14 residues. V lost 5 bases and J 4 bases, leaving 12 bases between the germline ends. For the CDR3, the DNA is TGTGCCAGCAGCCCCCGGACGGTTTACAATGAGCAGTTCTTC. This codes for CASSPRTVYNEQFF.